These 3 T cell receptor beta chains were all obtained from the same sample, sequenced in a study of beta chain features in type 1 diabetes. Investigators reverse transcribed all isolated RNA, so they sequenced expressed TCRB transcripts. The table came from immunoSEQ multiplex PCR; TCRdb's copy has only in-frame clones and leaves some out. The sample shows over 500,000 clones, 15% to 18% of them seen only once. The sample consisted of naive CD4+ T cells from blood. These receptors came from a man between 18 and 35 years old in good health.

This chain connects TRBV4-3 to TRBJ1-6; 8 nucleotides align to TRBD1. This CDR3 is 18 amino acids long. Germline V CDR1 and CDR2: LGHNA, YSLEER. V trimming: 1 base; J trimming: 6 bases; junction bases outside the gene matches: 11. CDR3 region: CASSQGTYRGTSNSPLHF. Written as DNA, the CDR3 is TGCGCCAGCAGCCAAGGTACCTACAGGGGGACCAGTAATTCACCCCTCCACTTT.

The J gene is TRBJ1-2, the V gene TRBV5-4; 7 positions match TRBD1. CDR3 length: 14 residues. The V segment lost 4 bases and the J segment 2 bases; nucleotides outside the gene matches: 5. Germline CDR1 reads SGHNT; CDR2 reads YYREEE (reference sequence). In DNA, the CDR3 is TGTGCCAGCAGCAAGCCGGGACAGAACTATGGCTACACCTTC. Translating gives CASSKPGQNYGYTF.

The table lists this clone with a few counts. The V gene is TRBV7-9, the J gene TRBJ2-5; unclear D gene. V lost 0 bases, J lost 1 base, and 9 bases lay in between. The CDR3 runs to 15 residues. Germline V lookup: CDR1 SEHNR, CDR2 FQNEAQ (reference sequence). The CDR3 protein is CASSLALAAQETQYF. Written as DNA, the CDR3 is TGTGCCAGCAGCTTAGCGCTGGCAGCCCAAGAGACCCAGTACTTC.